This TCR beta chain was obtained from a study of shared clonotypes between healthy human individuals. Worth noting for this clone: No antigen is known for it.

Findings and caveats of the study: Generally, naive subsets (rather than memory subsets) showed larger estimated richness. What rarefaction showed was incomplete sorted-subset sequencing despite large depth.

V shed 3 bases and J shed 1 base, with 4 bases lying between them. The CDR3 length is 13 residues. Germline CDR1 reads LNHNV; CDR2 reads YYDKDF (reference sequence). Participating donors were healthy, HIV-negative adults free of recent acute infections or vaccinations. Sequenced by immunoSEQ multiplex PCR; TCRdb stores in-frame clones only, minus some. The table lists roughly 2.2 million clones, about 90% of them singletons, with around 0.35% in the top ten. The sample was naive CD4+ T cells from PBMCs. Documented subset: CD45RA+ positively selected. The chain has TRBV15 and TRBJ1-3; the D is unclear. The receptor comes from a young man in good health. Some clones in this sample may be carry-over from other donors' samples. The CDR3, as DNA: TGTGCCACCAGCAGGGGGTCTGGAAACACCATATATTTT. Residues: CATSRGSGNTIYF.